The source of this TCR beta chain is a study of regulatory T cells in long-lasting Graves disease. General study findings and limits: The number of shared public clonotypes was higher in persistent patients (around 2,700) than new patients (around 890). TRBV28, TRBJ1-2 and TRBJ2-5 were segments that persistent disease favored. Accuracy may have been reduced by the small sample size.

To make TCR beta libraries, researchers used iRepertoire HTBI primers and Arm-PCR of CDR3 regions. TCRdb re-analysed the multiplex PCR reads in MiXCR, keeping a single row per CDR3 protein. In the table there are some 450,000 distinct CDR3 sequences, over 15% of which are singletons. The CDR3 sequence is 16 residues long. CDR1 MNHEY and CDR2 SVGAGI come from the germline V gene. V dropped 2 bases and J dropped 5 bases, with 15 bases sitting between them. Regarding time point: newly diagnosed GD, antithyroid drugs for less than 3 months. PBMC-derived RNA was used for the TCR library. As collected, the peripheral blood samples measured roughly 10 milliliters each and went into EDTA tubes. This clonotype was seen repeatedly, ten times or more. Its target is not known. The same data also went into a second study, on T cells in Graves' hyperthyroidism and ophthalmopathy.

The V call is TRBV6-5, the J call TRBJ2-2; D may match TRBD1 or TRBD2 (5 bases each). This clonotype originated in a young woman with Graves disease. Sequenced material: peripheral blood mononuclear cells (PBMCs), taken at new diagnosis, from a patient treated with antithyroid drugs. The chain's CDR3 is CASSYPGRDGTGELFF. CDR3 nucleotides: TGTGCCAGCAGTTACCCGGGCAGGGACGGGACCGGGGAGCTGTTTTTT.